The subject of this entry is one T cell receptor beta chain. The entry originates in a study of blood T cell repertoires in COVID-19. Turning to the study itself: From T cells, B-cell-depleted T cells, or PBMCs came the material, which was cDNA or gDNA.

Clones were sequenced by immunoSEQ multiplex PCR, and TCRdb holds only the in-frame ones, with some missing. The data contain under 250,000 clones, about 90% of them singletons. This CDR3 is built from 17 residues. Trimming removed 2 bases at V and 1 base at J, with 20 bases between. Germline V gene lookup returns CDR1 GTSNPN and CDR2 SVGIG (reference sequence). Sequenced material: peripheral blood. This receptor was identified in a man between 60 and 75 years old with acute or convalescent COVID-19. The V and J genes are TRBV30 and TRBJ1-2; a possible D gene is TRBD1 (6 bases). The CDR3 here is CAWSRGSGQDSNYGYTF. The CDR3 DNA is TGTGCCTGGAGTAGAGGTTCTGGGCAGGACAGTAACTATGGCTACACCTTC.